The rows below give T cell receptor beta chains drawn from one sample of a study of CD8+ T cells in alopecia areata. Profiling relied on immunoSEQ multiplex PCR, and the TCRdb table lists in-frame clones only, not all of them. The profile shows roughly 120,000 clones, 50% to 65% of them singletons. The material sequenced was CD4+ T cells sorted from blood, taken at week 24, from a patient treated with tofacitinib. The receptors here all came from a human donor with alopecia areata. Each CDR3 is given with its conserved first and last residue. The D gene is left open where the match is weak. Clone size is not always given. Where it is, it says once, few, many or a class for expanded clones.

v_gene	d_gene	abundance	j_gene	CDR3nt	CDR3aa
TRBV7-2	NA	few	TRBJ2-1	TGTGCCAGCAGCCCCACGCTTACTGGTGAGCAGTTCTTC	CASSPTLTGEQFF
TRBV4-3	TRBD2	few	TRBJ2-1	TGCGCCAGCAGCCTCACGGGGGGAGATGAGCAGTTCTTC	CASSLTGGDEQFF
TRBV27	NA	once	TRBJ1-2	TGTGCCAGCAGCACAGGGCAGGGCGGCTACACCTTC	CASSTGQGGYTF
TRBV7-9	TRBD1	few	TRBJ2-7	TGTGCCAGCAACCGTGGGACAGGGAAGGGGGTCGGTGCGTACTTC	CASNRGTGKGVGAYF
TRBV29-1	NA	NA	TRBJ1-1	TGCAGCGTTGGATCGAGGAGGCGGTCGAACACTGAAGCTTTCTTT	CSVGSRRRSNTEAFF
TRBV19	NA	NA	TRBJ1-2	TGTGCCAGTAGTCCATCCGGGATCCCTGTCAATGGCTACACCTTC	CASSPSGIPVNGYTF
TRBV19	NA	NA	TRBJ1-5	TGTGCCAGTAGTCCGTACAAAGGGAGACTTAGCAATCAGCCCCAGCATTTT	CASSPYKGRLSNQPQHF
TRBV29-1	NA	NA	TRBJ1-6	TGCAGCGTGGCGGAGGGAGGCACCCTCCACTTT	CSVAEGGTLHF
TRBV30	NA	NA	TRBJ2-7	TGTGCCTGGAGTGTACAGTTAGGGGGGCCCTACGAGCAGTACTTC	CAWSVQLGGPYEQYF
TRBV21-1	NA	few	TRBJ1-5	TGTGCCAGCAGCAGATCAGGGAATAGCAATCAGCCCCAGCATTTT	CASSRSGNSNQPQHF
TRBV5-1	TRBD1	NA	TRBJ1-6	TGCGCCAGCAGCCGCTCCGGGACAGGATATAATTCACCCCTCCACTTT	CASSRSGTGYNSPLHF
TRBV7-8	TRBD1	NA	TRBJ2-5	TGTGCCAGCAGGCCGGGACAGATACAAGAGACCCAGTACTTC	CASRPGQIQETQYF
TRBV29-1	TRBD1	NA	TRBJ2-7	TGCAGCGCAAAACCGGGACAGGGGGGCGAGCAGTACTTC	CSAKPGQGGEQYF
TRBV11-2	TRBD2	NA	TRBJ2-5	TGTGCCAGCAGCTTTAGCGGGGGAGTACAAGAGACCCAGTACTTC	CASSFSGGVQETQYF
TRBV5-1	TRBD1	NA	TRBJ1-1	TGCGCCAGCAGTACAGGGGGCAACACTGAAGCTTTCTTT	CASSTGGNTEAFF
TRBV27	TRBD1	NA	TRBJ2-7	TGTGCCAGCAGAGACGACAGGGGCGGCTCCTACGAGCAGTACTTC	CASRDDRGGSYEQYF
TRBV15	NA	NA	TRBJ2-1	TGTGCCACCAGCAGAGTTGGCGGGGTCTCCTACAATGAGCAGTTCTTC	CATSRVGGVSYNEQFF
TRBV6-6	NA	NA	TRBJ2-5	TGTGCCAGCAGCAAGAGGACAGACCAAGAGACCCAGTACTTC	CASSKRTDQETQYF
TRBV9	TRBD1	NA	TRBJ1-1	TGTGCCAGCAGCGTAATGGGGACAGCGGGGGCAACTGAAGCTTTCTTT	CASSVMGTAGATEAFF
TRBV9	TRBD1	NA	TRBJ1-6	TGTGCCAGCAGCCCACGGGACAGGTTCAATTCACCCCTCCACTTT	CASSPRDRFNSPLHF
TRBV4-2	NA	few	TRBJ2-7	TGTGCCAGCAGCCAAGATTGGAACTCCTACGAGCAGTACTTC	CASSQDWNSYEQYF
TRBV5-1	TRBD2	NA	TRBJ2-1	TGCGCCAGCAGCTTGACCGGGGGGAAGGTTAATGAGCAGTTCTTC	CASSLTGGKVNEQFF
TRBV29-1	NA	NA	TRBJ1-2	TGCAGCGTTCAAGACTTAGATGGCTACACCTTC	CSVQDLDGYTF
TRBV9	NA	NA	TRBJ1-1	TGTGCCAGCAGCGTTATGGTGAACACTGAAGCTTTCTTT	CASSVMVNTEAFF
TRBV21-1	NA	NA	TRBJ1-5	TGTGCCAGCACCGAGAAGAGACAGCCCCAGCATTTT	CASTEKRQPQHF
TRBV7-2	NA	medium-sized	TRBJ2-1	TGTGCCAGCAGCCCAGATTGGGTTGAGCAGTTCTTC	CASSPDWVEQFF
TRBV7-2	TRBD2	once	TRBJ2-3	TGTGCCAGCAGCACCTCGCCCCTAGCGGGGGTTAGCACAGATACGCAGTATTTT	CASSTSPLAGVSTDTQYF
TRBV5-1	NA	NA	TRBJ2-2	TGCGCCAGCAGCTTGAGAGCAGCGAACACCGGGGAGCTGTTTTTT	CASSLRAANTGELFF
TRBV30	TRBD2	NA	TRBJ2-5	TGTGCCTGGAGCCGATCCGGACTAGGGCGAGAGACCCAGTACTTC	CAWSRSGLGRETQYF
TRBV6-6	NA	NA	TRBJ1-3	TGTGCCAGCACGGGATCTGGAAACACCATATATTTT	CASTGSGNTIYF
TRBV5-1	NA	NA	TRBJ1-5	TGCGCCAGCAGCTGGGATAGCAATCAGCCCCAGCATTTT	CASSWDSNQPQHF
TRBV29-1	TRBD2	few	TRBJ2-3	TGCAGCGTTCGGCGGGGGGCAAGCACAGATACGCAGTATTTT	CSVRRGASTDTQYF